A selection of T cell receptor beta chains follows, all from one sample in a study of read filtering for tumor transcriptome and immune sequencing. Via MiXCR, TCRdb re-called the reads, giving one row per CDR3 protein. Of approximately 58,000 distinct CDR3 sequences in the sample, 20% to 25% were seen once. Sequencing input: a population of CD138-negative cells sorted from bone marrow. The source of these receptors is a donor aged 40 or over with multiple myeloma. Both conserved end residues are part of each CDR3. A D gene is named only where the DNA matches it firmly. The size field is filled for only some rows; it gives once, few, many or a size class.

v_call	clone_size	d_call	cdr3_length	j_call	cdr3_nt	cdr3_aa
TRBV20-1	-	TRBD1	12	TRBJ2-5	TGCAGTGCTTTGACAGGGGCAGAGACCCAGTACTTC	CSALTGAETQYF
TRBV20-1	-	-	13	TRBJ2-5	TGCAGTGCTAGAGGGGGGGGCGTTGAGACCCAGTACTTC	CSARGGGVETQYF
TRBV12-3/TRBV12-4	many	-	12	TRBJ2-2	TGTGCCAGCAGTAGGAACACCGGGGAGCTGTTTTTT	CASSRNTGELFF
TRBV20-1	many	-	13	TRBJ2-7	TGCAGTGCTAGAGATGGGGCCGATACCCGGCAGTACTTC	CSARDGADTRQYF
TRBV20-1	-	TRBD1	17	TRBJ1-5	TGCAGTGCTAGGCCTCCGACAGGGGGCCTTAGCAATCAGCCCCAGCATTTT	CSARPPTGGLSNQPQHF
TRBV20-1	-	-	15	TRBJ2-1	TGCAGTGCTTGGGTTAGCGGAAGCTCCTACAATGAGCAGTTCTTC	CSAWVSGSSYNEQFF
TRBV7-6	many	-	13	TRBJ2-1	TGTGCCAGCAGCTTAACTATGTCGGGTCCCCCGTTCTTC	CASSLTMSGPPFF
TRBV4-1	many	-	14	TRBJ1-1	TGCGCCAGCAGCCTCAACGTCCAGAACACTGAAGCTTTCTTT	CASSLNVQNTEAFF
TRBV18	many	TRBD1	13	TRBJ2-4	TGTGCCAGCTCACCCGGAAGGGACAGGGTGAAAAACTTC	CASSPGRDRVKNF
TRBV20-1	many	-	12	TRBJ2-5	TGCAGTGCTAGGCTGGCGGGGGAGACCCAGTACTTC	CSARLAGETQYF
TRBV2	many	-	13	TRBJ2-2	TGTGCCAGCAGTGCCGAGAACACCGGGGAGCTGTTTTTT	CASSAENTGELFF
TRBV6-2/TRBV6-3	medium-sized	-	17	TRBJ2-1	TGTGCCAGCAGTCCCGCCGGTAGTGGGGGCCGATACAATGAGCAGTTCTTC	CASSPAGSGGRYNEQFF
TRBV14	many	-	11	TRBJ2-7	TGTGCCAGCAGCTCCGGGGGACGGCAGTACTTC	CASSSGGRQYF
TRBV5-6	many	TRBD2	17	TRBJ2-3	TGTGCCAGCAGCTCAACGGCGTCTAGCGGGAGATTAGATACGCAGTATTTT	CASSSTASSGRLDTQYF
TRBV5-6	many	-	12	TRBJ2-3	TGTGCCAGCAGCTTAAGCACAGATACGCAGTATTTT	CASSLSTDTQYF
TRBV29-1	many	TRBD1	13	TRBJ1-5	TGCAGCGTGGGGGAGCAGGGGGGTCAGCCCCAGCATTTT	CSVGEQGGQPQHF
TRBV3-1	-	TRBD1	15	TRBJ2-1	TGTGCCAGCAGCCAAGGACAGGGGGCATACAATGAGCAGTTCTTC	CASSQGQGAYNEQFF
TRBV5-1	-	-	15	TRBJ2-5	TGCGCCAGCAGCTTTGGGATAGGCCTTCAAGAGACCCAGTACTTC	CASSFGIGLQETQYF
TRBV5-1	many	-	15	TRBJ1-6	TGCGCCAGCAGCTTGGGTCCAGGGGAATCATCACCCCTCCACTTT	CASSLGPGESSPLHF
TRBV29-1	many	TRBD2	16	TRBJ2-1	TGCAGCGTTGAAGATCTTTCCAGCGGGGGGGCCTATGAGCAGTTCTTC	CSVEDLSSGGAYEQFF
TRBV5-1	many	-	13	TRBJ1-5	TGCGCCAGCAGCTCCGACAGCAATCAGCCCCAGCATTTT	CASSSDSNQPQHF
TRBV5-6	-	-	15	TRBJ1-2	TGTGCCAGCAGATTACTGGACGGGTCTAACTATGGCTACACCTTC	CASRLLDGSNYGYTF
TRBV7-9	many	TRBD2	14	TRBJ2-1	TGTGCCAGCAGCGGGGGACTAGCGGGAGGTGAGCAGTTCTTC	CASSGGLAGGEQFF
TRBV11-2	few	-	13	TRBJ2-3	TGTGCCAGCAGAAAGGAATTTACAGATACGCAGTATTTT	CASRKEFTDTQYF
TRBV2	many	TRBD2	15	TRBJ2-3	TGTGCCAGCATTCCTAGCGGAAGCAGCAGAGTTGCGCAGTATTTT	CASIPSGSSRVAQYF
TRBV10-3	-	TRBD2	16	TRBJ2-3	TGTGCCATCACCGGACTAGCGGGGGGTAGCACAGATACGCAGTATTTT	CAITGLAGGSTDTQYF
TRBV20-1	few	-	15	TRBJ1-5	TGCAGTGCTAACCCGGGGGGATCGAGCAATCAGCCCCAGCATTTT	CSANPGGSSNQPQHF
TRBV28	many	-	13	TRBJ2-1	TGTGCCAGCAGCTGGGGGGGGGCCAATGAGCAGTTCTTC	CASSWGGANEQFF
TRBV3-1	-	-	19	TRBJ2-5	TGTGCCAGCAGCCAAGTCGAAATCTTAGCGGAATGGTACCAAGAGACCCAGTACTTC	CASSQVEILAEWYQETQYF
TRBV30	-	TRBD1	16	TRBJ2-7	TGTGCCTGGAGTCCAGGGACAGGGGGCACTTCGTACGAGCAGTACTTC	CAWSPGTGGTSYEQYF
TRBV20-1	many	-	12	TRBJ2-7	TGCAGTGCTAGTTCAGGGGCCAACGAGCAGTACTTC	CSASSGANEQYF
TRBV11-2	many	-	15	TRBJ2-2	TGTGCCAGCAGATCCCCCAGGGGGGGCCACGGGGAGCTGTTTTTT	CASRSPRGGHGELFF
TRBV29-1	many	-	12	TRBJ2-5	TGCAGCGTTGGGGATAACCAAGAGACCCAGTACTTC	CSVGDNQETQYF
TRBV5-1	many	TRBD1	16	TRBJ2-3	TGCGCCAGCAGCTTTGACAGGGCACCCAGCACAGATACGCAGTATTTT	CASSFDRAPSTDTQYF
TRBV6-1	many	-	17	TRBJ2-3	-	CASSGFGAGAGTDTRYF
TRBV6-5	-	-	14	TRBJ1-4	TGTGCCAGCAGAGCGACAGCAACTAATGAAAAACTGTTTTTT	CASRATATNEKLFF
TRBV19	many	-	12	TRBJ1-5	TGTGCCAGTAGTAGGGCTGATCAGCCCCAGCATTTT	CASSRADQPQHF
TRBV18	many	TRBD1	15	TRBJ2-3	TGTGCCAGCTCACCACCGACAGGGGGCGCAGATACGCAGTATTTT	CASSPPTGGADTQYF
TRBV27	few	TRBD2	12	TRBJ2-1	TGTGCCAGCAGTGGACTAGCCCATGAGCAGTTCTTC	CASSGLAHEQFF
TRBV6-6	many	-	12	TRBJ1-1	TGTGCCAGCAGCCGCGAAAACACTGAAGCTTTCTTT	CASSRENTEAFF
TRBV27	many	TRBD1	15	TRBJ2-1	TGTGCCAGCAGTTCACAGGGGGCGCCCTGGGATGAGCAGTTCTTC	CASSSQGAPWDEQFF
TRBV2	many	-	14	TRBJ2-2	TGTGCCAGCAGAACAGGGCTGGGCACCGGGGAGCTGTTTTTT	CASRTGLGTGELFF
TRBV4-2	-	-	12	TRBJ2-1	TGTGCCAGCAGCCAAGAGCGCCATGAGCAGTTCTTC	CASSQERHEQFF
TRBV29-1	many	TRBD1	13	TRBJ2-5	TGCAGCGTCAAGGGGACAGGGGGGGAGACCCAGTACTTC	CSVKGTGGETQYF
TRBV6-6	many	TRBD2	14	TRBJ2-1	TGTGCCAGCAGTCCGGGGGGGCCCTACAATGAGCAGTTCTTC	CASSPGGPYNEQFF
TRBV20-1	many	TRBD2	15	TRBJ2-1	TGCAGTGCTAACCCGATTAGCGGGAGGGCCGGTGAGCAGTTCTTC	CSANPISGRAGEQFF
TRBV6-2/TRBV6-3	many	TRBD1	13	TRBJ1-1	TGTGCCAGCAGTTACGCAGGGGGCACTGAAGCTTTCTTT	CASSYAGGTEAFF
TRBV28	few	-	21	TRBJ2-7	TGTGCCAGCAGTCCCCCCCTTATAGTACACGTCGGGGCCGGAGTTTCCTACGAGCAGTACTTC	CASSPPLIVHVGAGVSYEQYF
TRBV7-6	many	-	13	TRBJ2-5	TGTGCCAGCAGCCGGATGGCAAGGGAGACCCAGTACTTC	CASSRMARETQYF
TRBV6-2/TRBV6-3	-	TRBD2	16	TRBJ2-1	TGTGCCAGCAATGACCCGGGCGGGGGGGCCTACAATGAGCAGTTCTTC	CASNDPGGGAYNEQFF
TRBV12-3/TRBV12-4	few	-	13	TRBJ2-5	TGTGCCAGCAGTTCGACAGGTGGAGAGACCCAGTACTTC	CASSSTGGETQYF
TRBV11-3	many	-	13	TRBJ2-2	TGTGCCAGCAGCTTAGGTTACACCGGGGAGCTGTTTTTT	CASSLGYTGELFF
TRBV24-1	-	TRBD1	17	TRBJ2-1	TGTGCCACCAGCGTCCAAATGACAGGGGGCGAACACAATGAGCAGTTCTTC	CATSVQMTGGEHNEQFF
TRBV15	many	-	16	TRBJ1-1	TGTGCCACCAGCAGAGTAGGGGCCCCATCGGACACTGAAGCTTTCTTT	CATSRVGAPSDTEAFF
TRBV4-2	many	-	16	TRBJ2-2	TGTGCCAGCAGCCAAGGGGCTGGGGGCGGCACCGGGGAGCTGTTTTTT	CASSQGAGGGTGELFF
TRBV20-1	many	TRBD2	14	TRBJ2-7	TGCAGTGCTAGAAGGAGCGGGACGAGTGAGGAGCAGTACTTC	CSARRSGTSEEQYF
TRBV20-1	many	TRBD2	12	TRBJ2-7	TGCAGTGTGTACCCGGGAGGCTGGGAGCAGTACTTC	CSVYPGGWEQYF
TRBV11-3	many	-	16	TRBJ2-2	TGTGCCAGCAGCCCTGCCCGGACGGAGAACACCGGGGAGCTGTTTTTT	CASSPARTENTGELFF
TRBV6-2/TRBV6-3	many	-	20	TRBJ2-1	TGTGCCAGCAGTTACGATCCTCAACGGGGCGGAAGGAGCTCCTACAATGAGCAGTTCTTC	CASSYDPQRGGRSSYNEQFF
TRBV10-3	many	TRBD2	13	TRBJ2-3	TGTGCCATCAGTGATGGCGGGAGAGATACGCAGTATTTT	CAISDGGRDTQYF